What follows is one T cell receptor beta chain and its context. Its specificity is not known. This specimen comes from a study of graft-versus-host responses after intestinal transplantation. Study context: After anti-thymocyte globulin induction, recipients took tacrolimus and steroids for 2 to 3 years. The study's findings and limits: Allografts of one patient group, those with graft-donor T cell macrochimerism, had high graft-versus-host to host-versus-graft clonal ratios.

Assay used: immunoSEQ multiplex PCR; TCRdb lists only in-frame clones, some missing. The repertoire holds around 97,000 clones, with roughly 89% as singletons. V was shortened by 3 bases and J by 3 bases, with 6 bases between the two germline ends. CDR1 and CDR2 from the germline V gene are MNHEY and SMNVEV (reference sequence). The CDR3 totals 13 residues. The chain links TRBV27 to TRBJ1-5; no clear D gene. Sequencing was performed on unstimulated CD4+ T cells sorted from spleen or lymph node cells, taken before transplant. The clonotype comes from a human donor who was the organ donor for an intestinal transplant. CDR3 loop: CASSLESNQPQHF. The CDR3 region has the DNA TGTGCCAGCAGTTTGGAGTCCAATCAGCCCCAGCATTTT.